This T cell receptor beta chain comes out of a study of regulatory dendritic cells for organ transplantation. Study information: Monocytes received vitamin D3 on days 0 and 4, IL-10 on day 4.

Here immunoSEQ multiplex PCR was the method, and the copy in TCRdb shows in-frame clones only, minus some. The profile covers about 21,000 clones, with 85% appearing a single time and 0.26% taken by the ten largest. This clone was seen only a few times. What it recognizes is unknown. Regarding the study as a whole: Memory CD8+ T cells were the most oligoclonal; naive cells were highly diverse. Mature dendritic cells appeared to drive more memory CD8+ clonal expansion than regulatory ones.

Sorted T cells were CFSE-labeled and cultured 4 to 5 days with allogeneic regulatory or mature dendritic cells at 1:10. Naive CD45RA+ and memory CD45RO+ CD4+ or CD8+ T cells were FACS-sorted. V was cut by 4 bases and J by 8 bases, with 16 bases left in between. CDR1 is SGDLS and CDR2 is YYNGEE in the germline V gene. The CDR3 loop spans 15 amino acids. The V and J genes are TRBV9 and TRBJ1-6, with a weak D call TRBD1 (5 bases). The origin of this receptor is a human donor in good health. The sequenced sample consisted of naive CD4+ T cells from blood cultured with dendritic cells. Subset here: CD45RA+ naive T cells. The CDR3: CASSSEGRIYSPLHF. The CDR3 DNA reads as TGTGCCAGCAGCTCGGAGGGACGGATATATTCACCCCTCCACTTT.